Presented here are 15 T cell receptor beta chains from one specimen sequenced in a study of long-term antiretroviral therapy in people with HIV (dated by TCRdb to between 2021 and 2023). The immunoSEQ hsTCRB v3.0 assay was used at survey level resolution to sequence the TRB variable region. TCRdb mirrors the immuneACCESS table, restricted to in-frame sequences. Some clones are absent from its copies; in checked studies, under half trace to an unresolved V gene, and the reason for the others is unknown. Here the sample has under 50,000 clones; around 85% occur a single time. Under 4.5% of the sample is held by the ten biggest clonotypes. The source material was unsorted PBMCs, sampled 1.2 years after starting antiretroviral therapy. These receptors were taken from a woman aged 45-59 years with HIV.

The V gene is TRBV7-9, the J gene TRBJ1-1; TRBD1 is a possible D gene (6 bases). The CDR3 spans 16 residues. Trimming left V 4 bases short and J 5 bases short, with 20 bases between. Germline-derived CDR1 and CDR2 are SEHNR and FQNEAQ (reference sequence). CDR3 DNA sequence: TGTGCCAGCAGCTCACCAAGGGGGGGGGCTCTGACTGAAGCTTTCTTT. This encodes CASSSPRGGALTEAFF.

The chain is built from TRBV7-8 and TRBJ1-4, with TRBD1 as a possible D gene (6 bases). Germline values: CDR1 SGHVS, CDR2 FQNEAQ. Trimming took 5 bases from V and 4 from J, leaving 14 bases between them. The CDR3 loop spans 15 amino acids. This chain's CDR3 is CASSPVTGDNEKLFF. The CDR3 bases are TGTGCCAGCAGCCCGGTGACAGGCGATAATGAAAAACTGTTTTTT.

The gene calls are TRBV9 and TRBJ1-3; 7 bases align to TRBD1. V lost 3 bases and J lost 2; bases outside the gene matches: 8. This CDR3 comprises 16 residues. Germline V lookup: CDR1 SGDLS, CDR2 YYNGEE. The CDR3 loop reads CASSAGHTGAGNTIYF. The CDR3 region has the DNA TGTGCCAGCAGCGCTGGCCACACAGGGGCTGGAAACACCATATATTTT.

This chain connects TRBV4-3 to TRBJ2-7; TRBD2 aligns across 8 bases. This CDR3 contains 16 residues. Per the germline V gene, CDR1 is LGHNA and CDR2 is YSLEER. V lost 0 bases and J lost 3; bases outside the gene matches: 7. In DNA form, the CDR3 reads TGCGCCAGCAGCCAAGATGGGGCGGGGGGCTTCTACGAGCAGTACTTC. Its protein product is CASSQDGAGGFYEQYF.

This chain joins TRBV21-1 and TRBJ2-7; the table assigns TRBD1, which was not confirmed against the DNA. TRBV21-1 is recorded as a pseudogene. CDR3 length: 17 residues. The CDR3 DNA reads as TGTGCCAGCAGCAAATGTTATTCCGGGACAGGTACCTACGAGCAGTACTTC. Amino acids: CASSKCYSGTGTYEQYF.

This rearrangement joins TRBV6-1 to TRBJ1-4, with D possibly TRBD1 on 5 matching bases. Germline V gene data show CDR1 as MNHNS and CDR2 as SASEGT. CDR3 size: 14 residues. V was pared by 4 bases and J by 8 bases, with 14 bases between. In nucleotides, the CDR3 is TGTGCCAGCAGTGCTCTTCAGGGTATCGAAAAACTGTTTTTT. Translated, it gives CASSALQGIEKLFF.

This sequence joins TRBV7-3 and TRBJ2-1; 7 nucleotides align to TRBD1. The CDR3 runs 15 residues. V dropped 5 bases and J dropped 6; count of bases not matched to a gene: 10. Germline V gene lookup returns CDR1 SGHTA and CDR2 FQGTGA. This CDR3 is CASSPNRGVFNEQFF. The CDR3 DNA reads TGTGCCAGCAGCCCAAACAGGGGAGTCTTCAATGAGCAGTTCTTC.

The chain carries TRBV7-8 and TRBJ2-5, with D perhaps matching TRBD1 or TRBD2 (6 bases each). The V end was cut by 4 bases, the J end by 5 bases, with 11 bases between. CDR3 length: 13 amino acids. The germline V gene encodes CDR1 SGHVS and CDR2 FQNEAQ. The CDR3 coding sequence is TGTGCCAGCAGCTCTATAGGGGGGGAGACCCAGTACTTC. Translated: CASSSIGGETQYF.

The chain uses TRBV9 and TRBJ2-2; D is undetermined. Germline assignment: CDR1 SGDLS and CDR2 YYNGEE. This CDR3 is 15 amino acids long. Trimming took 3 bases from V and 2 from J, leaving 11 bases between them. CDR3 nucleotide sequence: TGTGCCAGCAGCGCCGGTTCTTCAAACACCGGGGAGCTGTTTTTT. This encodes CASSAGSSNTGELFF.

CDR3 nucleotide sequence: TGTGCCAGCAGCCCCAAAAAATTGAGTTCCTACAATGAGCAGTTCTTC. The encoded protein is CASSPKKLSSYNEQFF. V is TRBV11-2 and J is TRBJ2-1; D gene uncertain. V gave up 5 bases and J gave up 1 base, with 15 bases separating them. The germline V gene encodes CDR1 SGHAT and CDR2 FQNNGV. The CDR3 spans 16 residues. Looking up the rest from reference TRBV11-2 and TRBJ2-1 gives the full variable domain: EAGVAQSPRYKIIEKRQSVAFWCNPISGHATLYWYQQILGQGPKLLIQFQNNGVVDDSQLPKDRFSAERLKGVDSTLKIQPAKLEDSAVYLCASSPKKLSSYNEQFFGPGTRLTVL.

The chain is built from TRBV7-2 and TRBJ2-1; D is possibly TRBD2 (6 bases). The CDR3 runs to 15 residues. The V gene lost 0 bases and the J gene lost 3 bases, with 9 bases spanning the gap. Per the germline V gene, CDR1 is SGHTA and CDR2 is FQGNSA. The CDR3 region has the DNA TGTGCCAGCAGCTTAGCGGGGGGTCTCTACAATGAGCAGTTCTTC. Encoded protein: CASSLAGGLYNEQFF.

The chain couples TRBV7-3 to TRBJ1-1; TRBD1 matches 7 bases. CDR1 is SGHTA, CDR2 FQGTGA, per germline. V shed 4 bases, J shed 4 bases, and the junction held 9 bases outside the gene matches. The CDR3 loop spans 15 amino acids. The CDR3 DNA reads as TGTGCCAGCAGCTCCAGGGGGGGGCAGGGCACTGAAGCTTTCTTT. This translates into CASSSRGGQGTEAFF.

A few counts support this clone. This chain connects TRBV2 to TRBJ1-2; D uncertain. Germline CDR1 SNHLY, CDR2 FYNNEI. This CDR3 is 16 amino acids long. The V and J ends lost 5 bases and 7 bases respectively, with 23 bases between them. In DNA, the CDR3 is TGTGCCAGCAGTCCCTTTCTGGGAGGATCTCTAGGTGGCTACACCTTC. The encoded protein is CASSPFLGGSLGGYTF.

The chain links TRBV6-5 to TRBJ1-3, with TRBD1 matching over 7 bases. Germline trimming cut 6 bases from V and 4 bases from J; bases unmatched to any gene: 6. This CDR3 is 14 amino acids long. CDR1 MNHEY and CDR2 SVGAGI come from the germline V gene. CDR3 region: CASRPTGRGNTIYF. The CDR3, as DNA: TGTGCCAGCAGACCGACAGGGCGCGGAAACACCATATATTTT.

This chain connects TRBV30 to TRBJ1-1, with 7 bases lining up with TRBD1. Germline V gene lookup returns CDR1 GTSNPN and CDR2 SVGIG (reference sequence). The J segment lost 5 bases and the V segment lost 3 bases, leaving 9 bases of the junction unmatched. This CDR3 has 14 residues. Written as DNA, the CDR3 is TGTGCCTGGAGCAGGGGGGGAGGGAATACTGAAGCTTTCTTT. As protein: CAWSRGGGNTEAFF.